Listed below are T cell receptor beta chains from one sample, sequenced in a study of cytomegalovirus exposure and HLA in healthy donors. The table came from immunoSEQ multiplex PCR; TCRdb's copy has only in-frame clones and leaves some out. The sample carries 130,000 to 150,000 clones, roughly three quarters recorded once. Sequencing input: PBMCs. These receptors came from a woman between 45 and 65 years old in good health and CMV-seronegative. CDR3s include the opening cysteine and the closing phenylalanine or tryptophan. The D gene is left open where the match is weak. Only some rows state a clone size, as once, few, many or a class for expanded clones.

j_call	v_call	d_call	clone_size	cdr3_nt	cdr3_aa
TRBJ1-1	TRBV5-4	.	.	TGTGCCACCCAGCTGGGGGCTCCCGTCGGTGAAGCTTTCTTT	CATQLGAPVGEAFF
TRBJ2-1	TRBV4-2	.	.	TGTGCCAGCAGCCGAAGGGGGATGTTGGGGGATGAGCAGTTCTTC	CASSRRGMLGDEQFF
TRBJ2-7	TRBV30	TRBD1	once	TGTGCCTGGAGTGCCCCGGGACAGCGAGCCTACGAGCAGTACTTC	CAWSAPGQRAYEQYF
TRBJ1-5	TRBV4-3	.	.	TGCGCCAGCAGCCAAGCGTTAAGCGGCTTCAATCAGCCCCAGCATTTT	CASSQALSGFNQPQHF
TRBJ1-2	TRBV4-3	.	.	TGCGCCAGCAGCCCCGGACAGTTTAACTATGGCTACACCTTC	CASSPGQFNYGYTF
TRBJ2-5	TRBV30	.	once	TGTGCCTGGAGTGTATCCGGGGGGCGCCGCAAAGAGACCCAGTACTTC	CAWSVSGGRRKETQYF
TRBJ2-3	TRBV4-1	TRBD1	.	TGCGCCAGCAGCCAACCCATGGACAGGGGGCAATGGGGGGGCCCGGGCACAGATACGCAGTATTTT	CASSQPMDRGQWGGPGTDTQYF
TRBJ1-2	TRBV28	.	.	TGTGCCAGCAGTGGACTGATTTATGGCTACACCTTC	CASSGLIYGYTF
TRBJ1-2	TRBV7-9	TRBD1	.	TGTGCCAGCAGCGGCGGGACAGGCAAGTTAACTAACTATGGCTACACCTTC	CASSGGTGKLTNYGYTF
TRBJ2-7	TRBV15	TRBD2	.	TGTGCCACCAGCAGGTCGCCTAGCGGGGGCGACGAGCAGTACTTC	CATSRSPSGGDEQYF
TRBJ2-7	TRBV7-9	.	.	TGTGCCAGCAGCTTCGAGTTCTCCTACGAGCAGTACTTC	CASSFEFSYEQYF
TRBJ2-6	TRBV5-1	.	few	TGCGCCAGCACGGGTTTTGGGGCCAACGTCCTGACTTTC	CASTGFGANVLTF
TRBJ2-3	TRBV29-1	TRBD2	once	TGCAGCGTCGCCGGACTAGCAACTAGCACAGATACGCAGTATTTT	CSVAGLATSTDTQYF
TRBJ1-5	TRBV4-1	TRBD1	.	TGCGCCAGCAGCCAAGATAGGACAGGGCCCTTCCCCCAGCATTTT	CASSQDRTGPFPQHF
TRBJ1-2	TRBV30	.	.	TGTGCCTGGACGGGGGGCAACTCTGGCTACACCTTC	CAWTGGNSGYTF
TRBJ2-7	TRBV4-3	TRBD2	.	TGCGCCAGCAGCCTTGGACTAGCGGGGGCCCTGGAGCAGTACTTC	CASSLGLAGALEQYF
TRBJ2-7	TRBV7-2	TRBD2	.	TGTGCCAGCAGCTTAAGTAGCGGGGGTGTCACCTACGAGCAGTACTTC	CASSLSSGGVTYEQYF
TRBJ1-5	TRBV23-1	.	.	TGCGCCAGCAGTCCAGATTGGGGGCGGAGTAGCAATCAGCCCCAGCATTTT	CASSPDWGRSSNQPQHF
TRBJ1-2	TRBV4-2	.	.	TGTGCCAGCAGCCAAGAAACCAGGGTCTATGGCTACACCTTC	CASSQETRVYGYTF
TRBJ1-2	TRBV9	.	.	TGTGCCAGCAGCGTATCAGGGAGGATAGGCTACACCTTC	CASSVSGRIGYTF
TRBJ1-5	TRBV5-6	TRBD1	.	TGTGCCAGCAGCGTGACAGGGCTTTATCAGCCCCAGCATTTT	CASSVTGLYQPQHF
TRBJ1-2	TRBV6-6	TRBD1	.	TGTGCCAGCAGTTACTTCGGACAGGGTCTATATGGCTACACCTTC	CASSYFGQGLYGYTF
TRBJ1-6	TRBV27	.	once	TGTGCCAGCAGTTTGATGGATCGGAGGCCTAATTCACCCCTCCACTTT	CASSLMDRRPNSPLHF
TRBJ2-7	TRBV7-6	TRBD2	.	TGTGCCAGCAGCCAAGGGACTAGCGGGGGGTCCTACGAGCAGTACTTC	CASSQGTSGGSYEQYF
TRBJ2-2	TRBV4-1	.	few	TGCGCCAGCAGCCAAGTCCCGGGGAAGTTGACCGGGGAGCTGTTTTTT	CASSQVPGKLTGELFF
TRBJ1-4	TRBV9	TRBD1	once	TGTGCCAGCAGCCCCCGGACAGGGGCGGGCGAAAAACTGTTTTTT	CASSPRTGAGEKLFF
TRBJ2-5	TRBV19	.	.	TGTGCCAGTAGTATAGATTCGTTTACCACCCAGGAGACCCAGTACTTC	CASSIDSFTTQETQYF
TRBJ1-6	TRBV10-2	.	.	TGCGCCAGCATCCCTCGGGGGGATGGGGGATTGCCCGAGGAGGTTGGTTCACCCCTCCACTTT	CASIPRGDGGLPEEVGSPLHF
TRBJ2-7	TRBV11-2	TRBD1	.	TGCGCCAGCAGCCTCGGACAGGGGCGCTCCTACGAGCAGTACTTC	CASSLGQGRSYEQYF
TRBJ2-7	TRBV27	.	.	TGTGCCAGCAGTTCACTCAGGGTTTCGACCTACGAGCAGTACTTC	CASSSLRVSTYEQYF
TRBJ1-2	TRBV4-2	.	.	TGTGCCAGCAGCCAACCAACAGGGAACTATGGCTACACCTTC	CASSQPTGNYGYTF
TRBJ1-2	TRBV29-1	TRBD1	once	TGCAGCGTTGAAGGGGGACAGGCAAATGGCTACACCTTC	CSVEGGQANGYTF
TRBJ1-5	TRBV7-8	.	.	TGTGCCAGCAGCTTAGGCCCTATTCAGCCCCAGCATTTT	CASSLGPIQPQHF
TRBJ1-4	TRBV9	.	.	TGTGCCAGCAGCGTAGAACCAGCAACTAATGAAAAACTGTTTTTT	CASSVEPATNEKLFF
TRBJ2-5	TRBV7-8	TRBD1	once	TGTGCCAGCAGCTTAAGCGACAGGGGGGCAGAGACCCAGTACTTC	CASSLSDRGAETQYF
TRBJ2-2	TRBV2	TRBD2	.	TGTGCCAGCAGTGCCCTAGCGGGGGCCACCGGGGAGCTGTTTTTT	CASSALAGATGELFF
TRBJ2-7	TRBV11-3	.	few	TGTGCCAGCAGCTTAGGGGGGGAAAGAGTCTACGAGCAGTACTTC	CASSLGGERVYEQYF
TRBJ2-5	TRBV7-2	.	.	TGTGCCAGCAGCTTAAGGGGTCTGAGACAAGAGACCCAGTACTTC	CASSLRGLRQETQYF
TRBJ1-2	TRBV19	TRBD1	few	TGTGCCAGTACCCCGACAGGGTCGTTATGGGGCTACACCTTC	CASTPTGSLWGYTF
TRBJ2-7	TRBV11-2	.	.	TGTGCCAGCAGCTTAGCCAGGGGCAGGGCGGCCTACGAGCAGTACTTC	CASSLARGRAAYEQYF
TRBJ1-5	TRBV4-2	.	.	TGTGCCAGCAGCCAAGACAGGTTGCCCCAGCCCCAGCATTTT	CASSQDRLPQPQHF
TRBJ2-2	TRBV10-2	TRBD2	.	TGCGCCAGCAGTCTCGGACTAGCGGGGGGCGTCGGGGAGCTGTTTTTT	CASSLGLAGGVGELFF
TRBJ2-1	TRBV4-3	TRBD2	few	TGCGCCAGCAGCCAAACTAGCGGGGGCCCCTATGAGCAGTTCTTC	CASSQTSGGPYEQFF
TRBJ2-3	TRBV5-6	TRBD2	few	TGTGCCAGCAGCTTGACCCGGGACTATGACACAGATACGCAGTATTTT	CASSLTRDYDTDTQYF
TRBJ2-7	TRBV5-1	.	few	TGCGCCAGCAGCTTCGGACACTACGAGCAGTACTTC	CASSFGHYEQYF
TRBJ1-5	TRBV28	.	.	TGTGCGTCCCTACTGCGCCCAGGAAGTAGCAATCAGCCCCAGCATTTT	CASLLRPGSSNQPQHF
TRBJ1-2	TRBV5-1	.	once	TGCGCCAGCAGCCCTCGACAATTATCTAACTATGGCTACACCTTC	CASSPRQLSNYGYTF
TRBJ1-5	TRBV7-2	.	.	TGTGCCAGCAGCCTCGACCCGGTCGGGAATCAGCCCCAGCATTTT	CASSLDPVGNQPQHF
TRBJ2-1	TRBV11-2	TRBD2	.	TGTGCCAGCAAGGTCGGGCTAGCGGCTTACAATGAGCAGTTCTTC	CASKVGLAAYNEQFF
TRBJ1-6	TRBV5-4	TRBD1	.	TGTGCCAGCAGCTGGGACAGGGAAGGGTCACCCCTCCACTTT	CASSWDREGSPLHF
TRBJ2-5	TRBV9	.	once	TGTGCCAGCAGCGTAGATATATCCAGTCAGGAGACCCAGTACTTC	CASSVDISSQETQYF
TRBJ1-6	TRBV4-2	.	.	TGTGCCAGTAGGGGGACCTCCTATAATTCACCCCTCCACTTT	CASRGTSYNSPLHF
TRBJ1-2	TRBV5-8	TRBD1	few	TGTGCCAGCAGCTTGGGGACAGGGGCCAACTATGGCTACACCTTC	CASSLGTGANYGYTF
TRBJ2-3	TRBV9	.	.	TGTGCCAGCAGCGTAGTGGCGGGACCTAGCACAGATACGCAGTATTTT	CASSVVAGPSTDTQYF
TRBJ2-1	TRBV27	TRBD2	.	TGTGCCAGCAGTTTTTTACTAGCGGGGGGTAAGGTTGAGCAGTTCTTC	CASSFLLAGGKVEQFF
TRBJ2-2	TRBV4-1	TRBD2	.	TGCGCCAGCAGCGGAGGGAGACTAGCGGGGGGTGGGACCGGGGAGCTGTTTTTT	CASSGGRLAGGGTGELFF
TRBJ1-4	TRBV4-2	TRBD1	.	TGTGCCAGCAGCCAAGATCCGGGACAGAATAAAAAACTGTTTTTT	CASSQDPGQNKKLFF